The 10 T cell receptor beta chains in this list originate from one sample, sequenced in a study of beta chain features in type 1 diabetes. Reverse transcription of all isolated RNA meant that expressed TCRB transcripts were sequenced. Data came from immunoSEQ multiplex PCR; TCRdb stores just in-frame clones and leaves some out. The sample gives around 290,000 clones, about 7.8% of which show up once; roughly 0.94% is in the top ten. The sequenced sample consisted of central memory CD4+ T cells from blood. These receptors originate from a woman between 18 and 29 years old in good health.

The chain employs TRBV6-5 and TRBJ1-6, with TRBD1 as a possible D gene (5 bases). V was pared by 3 bases and J by 9 bases, with 15 bases between. Germline CDR1 reads MNHEY; CDR2 reads SVGAGI. CDR3 length: 15 amino acids. The CDR3 protein is CASSYRGIQGSPLHF. The CDR3 bases are TGTGCCAGCAGTTATAGAGGCATTCAGGGTTCACCCCTCCACTTT.

This clone was observed at least ten times. CDR3 coding DNA: TGTGCCAGCAGTCCGGACCGGGGGAGGGGTGGCTACACCTTC. It codes for CASSPDRGRGGYTF. The chain links TRBV6-5 to TRBJ1-2, with D possibly being TRBD1 (5 bases). The CDR3 runs 14 residues. Trimming shortened V by 5 bases and J by 7 bases, and 17 bases separated the two germline ends. The germline V gene encodes CDR1 MNHEY and CDR2 SVGAGI.

As concerns this clone: Relative to the germline gene, one junction end is altered; a read error may explain this. The J gene is TRBJ2-2, the V gene TRBV6-5; unclear D gene. The CDR3 totals 13 residues. Germline CDR1 reads MNHEY; CDR2 reads SVGAGI. Here the CDR3 reads CASSYSNSGELFF. The CDR3 nucleotides read TGTGCCAGCAGTTACTCGAACTCCGGGGAGCTGTTTTTT.

The rearrangement links TRBV7-9 to TRBJ2-4; maybe TRBD2 (5 bases). This CDR3 contains 14 residues. CDR1 and CDR2 (germline): SEHNR, FQNEAQ (reference sequence). V shed 5 bases and J shed 1 base, with 9 bases lying between them. The CDR3 region is CASSQEGAKNIQYF. The DNA of the CDR3 is TGTGCCAGCAGCCAAGAGGGTGCCAAAAACATTCAGTACTTC.

This clone turned up a few times. V usage is TRBV13 and J usage is TRBJ2-2; the match to TRBD1 covers 7 bases. CDR1 and CDR2 from the germline V gene are PRHDT and FYEKMQ (reference sequence). The trim removed 5 bases at V and 3 bases at J, leaving 9 bases unmatched. The CDR3 spans 16 residues. The CDR3 is CASSMGRGQDTGELFF. DNA for the CDR3: TGTGCCAGCAGCATGGGTAGGGGGCAGGACACCGGGGAGCTGTTTTTT.

The V gene is TRBV19, the J gene TRBJ2-5, with D perhaps assigned TRBD1 or TRBD2 (6 bases each). The CDR3 has 15 amino acids. Germline V gene sequence: CDR1 LNHDA, CDR2 SQIVND (reference sequence). V lost 9 bases, J lost 5 bases, and 22 bases lay in between. This CDR3 reads CASSGGFRGRETQYF. CDR3 DNA: TGTGCCAGCTCCGGGGGATTCAGGGGCCGGGAGACCCAGTACTTC.

This clone was picked up a small number of times. The chain links TRBV2 to TRBJ2-7, with D maybe TRBD2 (6 bases). Germline values: CDR1 SNHLY, CDR2 FYNNEI. Trimming stripped 6 bases from V and 6 bases from J, with 15 bases between. The CDR3 totals 13 residues. The CDR3 DNA reads as TGTGCCAGCAGGGCGGGACCGCGGGGCGAGCAGTACTTC. Its protein product is CASRAGPRGEQYF.

This clone was detected only a few times. The V gene is TRBV5-4, the J gene TRBJ2-3; no firm D call. The CDR3 length is 13 residues. Germline V lookup: CDR1 SGHNT, CDR2 YYREEE (reference sequence). Trimming took off 4 bases at V and 4 bases at J, with 10 bases between the two ends. CDR3 nucleotides: TGTGCCAGCAGCCCCCAGTCTGCAGATACGCAGTATTTT. Its translation: CASSPQSADTQYF.

This rearrangement joins TRBV5-1 to TRBJ2-5; 9 positions match TRBD2. Looked up from germline, CDR1 is SGHRS and CDR2 is YFSETQ. This CDR3 spans 16 amino acids. With 0 bases clipped from V and 3 bases from J, the junction kept 6 bases outside the gene matches. CDR3 region: CASSLDGSGRKETQYF. DNA for the CDR3: TGCGCCAGCAGCTTGGATGGTAGCGGGAGAAAAGAGACCCAGTACTTC.

The rearrangement links TRBV7-2 to TRBJ2-7; 8 bases align to TRBD1. Germline-derived CDR1 and CDR2 are SGHTA and FQGNSA. CDR3 length equals 13 residues. The ends lost 6 bases at V and 2 bases at J; junction bases unmatched: 3. The CDR3 sequence: CASRRTGTYEQYF. CDR3 bases: TGTGCCAGCAGACGGACAGGGACCTACGAGCAGTACTTC.